This entry lists 14 T cell receptor beta chains sequenced from one sample in a study of monozygotic twins with inflammatory bowel disease. TCRdb re-called the 5' RACE reads and gives one entry per CDR3 protein, without DNA. The sample spans about 330,000 distinct CDR3 sequences; the ten largest clones claim approximately 2%. The specimen sequenced was blood. The receptors were sampled from a human donor with ulcerative colitis or Crohn's disease, or a healthy co-twin of an affected twin (not recorded which).

The chain employs TRBV5-1 and TRBJ2-7. The CDR3 totals 14 residues. Looked up from germline, CDR1 is SGHRS and CDR2 is YFSETQ. This CDR3 reads CASSLAGDSYEQYF.

The V call is TRBV7-2, the J call TRBJ2-1; without DNA, the TCRdb call of TRBD2 cannot be checked. The V gene's germline CDR1 is SGHTA and CDR2 FQGNSA. The CDR3 totals 14 residues. The CDR3 loop reads CASSLSDRGAEQFF.

The V call is TRBV30, the J call TRBJ2-1; the D call of TRBD2 rests on TCRdb alone, since no DNA is present to check it. This CDR3 region has 13 residues. The germline CDR1 and CDR2 sequences are GTSNPN and SVGIG (reference sequence). The CDR3: CAWGLAGGATRFF.

This CDR3 is CASRTGIMNTEAFF. The V gene is TRBV28, the J gene TRBJ1-1. There are 14 residues in the CDR3. Germline-derived CDR1 and CDR2 are MDHEN and SYDVKM.

The chain couples TRBV5-1 to TRBJ2-1; TCRdb reports TRBD2, a call that lacks DNA to check it against. CDR1 and CDR2 (germline): SGHRS, YFSETQ. This CDR3 has 14 amino acids. The CDR3 region is CASSFATSGNEQFF. The full variable domain, with the rest looked up from reference TRBV5-1 and TRBJ2-1, is KAGVTQTPRYLIKTRGQQVTLSCSPISGHRSVSWYQQTPGQGLQFLFEYFSETQRNKGNFPGRFSGRQFSNSRSEMNVSTLELGDSALYLCASSFATSGNEQFFGPGTRLTVL.

The V call is TRBV10-3, the J call TRBJ2-1; the D gene TCRdb calls, TRBD1, cannot be checked with no DNA. This CDR3 contains 12 residues. Germline loops: CDR1 ENHRY, CDR2 SYGVKD. The CDR3 reads CAICGTPNEQFF.

This rearrangement joins TRBV12-3 or TRBV12-4 to TRBJ2-5; absent DNA, TCRdb's TRBD1 call cannot be checked. The CDR3 loop spans 18 amino acids. The CDR3 protein is CASSLSLEWGQGPETQYF.

This chain uses TRBV12-3 or TRBV12-4 with TRBJ1-3. The CDR3 contains 15 residues. The CDR3 reads CASRGRAASGNTIYF.

V is TRBV5-1 and J is TRBJ2-1. Germline-derived CDR1 and CDR2 are SGHRS and YFSETQ. The CDR3 contains 16 residues. The CDR3 spells CASSLVSGSSYNEQFF.

The chain couples TRBV20-1 to TRBJ1-1; the TCRdb D gene call, TRBD1, has no DNA to confirm it. Germline assignment: CDR1 DFQATT and CDR2 SNEGSKA (reference sequence). There are 11 residues in the CDR3. CDR3 amino acids: CSGGQPLEAFF.

The rearrangement links TRBV6-5 to TRBJ1-1; TCRdb's D gene call, TRBD1, goes unchecked for lack of DNA. From germline, CDR1 is MNHEY and CDR2 SVGAGI. CDR3 length: 15 amino acids. The chain's CDR3 is CASSSRGFLNTEAFF.

The rearrangement joins TRBV12-3 or TRBV12-4 to TRBJ1-4; absent DNA, TCRdb's TRBD1 call cannot be checked. This CDR3 comprises 14 residues. The CDR3 loop reads CASTTGTGKEKLFF.

The chain links TRBV20-1 to TRBJ1-2; checking the TCRdb D call of TRBD1 is not possible without DNA. The CDR3 is made up of 14 amino acids. CDR1 is DFQATT, CDR2 SNEGSKA, per germline (reference sequence). The CDR3 loop is CSAWARDRENGYTF.

V and J are TRBV29-1 and TRBJ2-3; lacking DNA, the TRBD1 call made by TCRdb goes unchecked. CDR1 is SQVTM, CDR2 ANQGSEA, per germline. This CDR3 comprises 14 residues. The CDR3 sequence: CSTPGGASTDTQYF.